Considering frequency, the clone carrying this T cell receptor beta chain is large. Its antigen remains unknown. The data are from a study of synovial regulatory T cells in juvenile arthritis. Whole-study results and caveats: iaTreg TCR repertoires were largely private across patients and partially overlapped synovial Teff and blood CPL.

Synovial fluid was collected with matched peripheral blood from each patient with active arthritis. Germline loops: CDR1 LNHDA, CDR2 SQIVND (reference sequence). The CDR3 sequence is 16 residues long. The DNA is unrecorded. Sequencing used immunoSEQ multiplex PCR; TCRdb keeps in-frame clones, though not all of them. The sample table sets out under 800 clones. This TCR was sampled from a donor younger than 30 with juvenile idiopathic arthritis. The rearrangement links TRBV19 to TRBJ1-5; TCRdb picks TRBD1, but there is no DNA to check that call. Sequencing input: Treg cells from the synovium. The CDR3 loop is CASRQSPGQKNQPQHF.